This T cell receptor (beta chain) was found in a study of blood T cell repertoires in COVID-19. Study-level background: T cells, B-cell-depleted T cells, or PBMCs supplied cDNA or gDNA.

Germline lookup yields CDR1 MDHEN and CDR2 SYDVKM. V lost 5 bases to trimming and J lost 3 bases, with 5 bases between them. The CDR3 runs 12 residues. Cohort allocation depended upon clinical history that participants reported. This clone was recorded once. In the source study's methods: Nucleated cell number was recorded as an estimate derived from reference gene primer amplification. Profiling relied on immunoSEQ multiplex PCR, and the TCRdb table lists in-frame clones only, not all of them. The V and J calls and the clone size are those of that table, but D and trimming were determined from the DNA. Of approximately 270,000 clones in the sample, just under 90% were seen once.

The chain links TRBV28 to TRBJ1-5, with D uncertain. The receptor's source is a woman under 40 with acute COVID-19. Input material: PBMCs or T cells enriched from blood (not recorded which). Written as DNA, the CDR3 is TGTGCCAGCAGTATAAACAATCAGCCCCAGCATTTT. Amino acids: CASSINNQPQHF.